The TCR beta chain described here comes from a study of T cells in Graves' hyperthyroidism and ophthalmopathy. On the study more broadly: Once the initial diagnosis was made, peripheral blood was obtained before any treatment.

CDR3 length equals 17 residues. Germline V gene sequence: CDR1 MNHEY, CDR2 SVGEGT. Trimming took 1 base from V and 9 from J; bases not matched to a gene: 13. A NOSPECS grade of at least 4, a Clinical Activity Score of at least 3 and duration under 3 months were recorded in ophthalmopathy patients. Only one count was recorded for this clonotype. What was amplified from RNA transcripts were TCR beta CDR3 regions. HTBI primers were employed in a first-round RT-PCR of the TCR CDR3. TCRdb independently ran MiXCR on the multiplex PCR reads; one entry per CDR3 protein. The profile shows approximately 690,000 distinct CDR3 sequences, 20% to 25% of them singletons.

The source is a man aged 25-45 years with Graves' ophthalmopathy. Sequencing was done on a sample of blood. The chain has TRBV6-2 or TRBV6-3 and TRBJ2-1, with 9 bases matching TRBD2. The CDR3, as DNA: TGTGCCAGCAGTTACTTGGCTAGCGGGAATTCAGCAGGTGAGCAGTTCTTC. Translation gives CASSYLASGNSAGEQFF.